What follows are 7 T cell receptor beta chains derived from one specimen sequenced in a study of molecular identifiers for immune sequencing clone quantification. One entry per CDR3 protein, called by TCRdb with MiXCR from the PCR reads. The sample lists roughly 12,000 distinct CDR3 sequences, roughly 16% seen once, with around 1.7% in the top ten. The sample comprised naive CD8+ T cells from blood, with Jurkat cell RNA spiked in. Described subset: FACS-sorted CD8+CD4-CCR7+CD45RA+ naive T cells. Receptor source: a human donor in good health. Some libraries in this study had Jurkat cell RNA spiked in.

This clonotype was seen many times. The chain has TRBV18 and TRBJ2-1, with TRBD1 as a possible D gene (5 bases). In germline, CDR1 is KGHSH, CDR2 LQKENI. The CDR3 spans 14 residues. Trimming left V 0 bases short and J 4 bases short, with 7 bases between. CDR3 coding DNA: TGTGCCAGCTCACCACCGACAGATTACAATGAGCAGTTCTTC. Encoded protein: CASSPPTDYNEQFF.

The chain carries TRBV18 and TRBJ2-7, with 9 bases aligning to TRBD1. Matching the DNA end better, TRBJ2-1 makes the J call doubtful. CDR3 size: 12 residues. CDR1 is KGHSH and CDR2 is LQKENI in the germline V gene. CDR3 bases: TGTGCCAGCTCCGGGACAGGGCACGAGCAGTTCTTC. Amino acids: CASSGTGHEQFF.

This clonotype was seen a few times. The junction and the germline gene differ at one end; a read error may be behind it. The chain carries TRBV12-3 or TRBV12-4 and TRBJ1-1, with no clear D. The CDR3 runs 13 residues. In DNA, the CDR3 is TGTGCCAGCAGTCCCAACCTGAACACTGCAGCTTTCTTT. Its translation: CASSPNLNTAAFF.

This clonotype has ten or more counts. The V gene is TRBV12-3 or TRBV12-4, the J gene TRBJ1-1; tentative D call: TRBD1 (6 bases). V was pared by 7 bases and J by 4 bases, with 16 bases between. The CDR3 is made up of 14 amino acids. The CDR3 nucleotides read TGTGCCAGCATCCTGGGGGCGAGGGGCACTGAAGCTTTCTTT. Translation gives CASILGARGTEAFF.

Many counts were recorded for this clonotype. The V gene is TRBV4-2, the J gene TRBJ1-5, with D perhaps TRBD1 (6 bases). The V gene lost 0 bases and the J gene lost 7 bases, with 13 bases spanning the gap. CDR1 is LGHNA, CDR2 YNFKEQ, per germline. This CDR3 has 15 residues. The CDR3 is CASSQDKGDKQPQHF. CDR3 in DNA: TGTGCCAGCAGCCAAGATAAGGGGGATAAGCAGCCCCAGCATTTT.

By share of the sample, this clonotype is medium-sized. The chain combines TRBV11-2 with TRBJ1-2; a weak D match, TRBD1 (5 bases). The CDR3 covers 14 residues. Germline V gives CDR1 SGHAT, CDR2 FQNNGV. Deletions cut 1 base from V and 8 bases from J, with 14 bases between. The CDR3: CASSLGGQPWGYTF. The CDR3, as DNA: TGTGCCAGCAGCTTAGGTGGACAACCATGGGGCTACACCTTC.

At least ten counts were recorded for this clonotype. The CDR3 DNA reads as TGTGCCAGTAGTGCGGCCCAGCACCCTAGCGGGAGCCTCTACGAGCAGTACTTC. Its translation is CASSAAQHPSGSLYEQYF. This sequence joins TRBV19 and TRBJ2-7; TRBD2 aligns across 10 bases. There are 18 residues in the CDR3. V was pared by 5 bases and J by 3 bases, with 16 bases of the junction left unmatched. The germline CDR1 and CDR2 sequences are LNHDA and SQIVND (reference sequence).